These 6 T cell receptor beta chains were all obtained from the same sample, sequenced in a study of response to subunit inactivated influenza vaccine. TCRdb reprocessed the RT-PCR reads via MiXCR and lists one record per CDR3 protein. The table includes around 570,000 distinct CDR3 sequences, 11% detected once. These same records also appear under a second study, on T cells expressing NK-cell markers. As that study records: With UMIs, 5'RACE template switching was used to make TCR beta cDNA.

The material sequenced was PBMCs from blood, taken on the day of vaccination. The origin of the receptors is a man aged 45-65 years who received an inactivated influenza vaccine.

This clonotype was observed a handful of times. V is TRBV20-1 and J is TRBJ1-1; unclear D gene. V lost 7 bases and J 4 bases, leaving 10 bases between the germline ends. CDR1 and CDR2 from the germline V gene are DFQATT and SNEGSKA (reference sequence). This CDR3 comprises 11 residues. Here the CDR3 reads CSVGSATEAFF. The CDR3 DNA sequence: TGCAGTGTCGGCAGCGCCACTGAAGCTTTCTTT.

This clonotype was detected only a few times. The rearrangement links TRBV10-2 to TRBJ2-3; the D is unclear. CDR1 is WSHSY, CDR2 SAAADI, per germline. V lost 6 bases and J lost 2, with 9 bases in between. CDR3 length equals 13 residues. The CDR3 region has the DNA TGCGCCAGCAGGAGCCCTGACACAGATACGCAGTATTTT. This encodes CASRSPDTDTQYF.

The chain is built from TRBV12-3 or TRBV12-4 and TRBJ2-2; 9 nucleotides line up with TRBD2. The CDR3 is 18 residues long. With V trimmed by 5 bases and J by 6 bases, 16 bases remained unmatched. The CDR3 DNA sequence: TGTGCCAGCAGTCCGGTGATAGCGGGAGTTTTGAGGTCCGGGGAGCTGTTTTTT. It is translated as CASSPVIAGVLRSGELFF.

This clonotype was picked up a small number of times. V is TRBV27 and J is TRBJ1-2; D remains unclear. CDR3 length: 13 residues. The germline V and J ends were trimmed by 0 bases and 6 bases, with 8 bases remaining between them. Germline loops: CDR1 MNHEY, CDR2 SMNVEV (reference sequence). CDR3 in amino acids: CASSLSKGNGYTF. The CDR3 nucleotides are TGTGCCAGCAGTTTATCGAAAGGGAATGGCTACACCTTC.

This clonotype was recorded at least ten times. The chain carries TRBV5-6 and TRBJ2-5; the match to TRBD1 covers 11 bases. From germline, CDR1 is SGHDT and CDR2 YYEEEE. V lost 2 bases to trimming and J lost 7 bases; unmatched junction nucleotides: 7. This CDR3 region has 15 residues. CDR3 residues: CASSFLGTGGATQYF. The CDR3, as DNA: TGTGCCAGCAGCTTTCTAGGGACAGGGGGGGCGACCCAGTACTTC.

The chain links TRBV27 to TRBJ2-7; TRBD2 aligns across 10 bases. V dropped 6 bases and J dropped 3; count of bases not matched to a gene: 8. The length of the CDR3 is 15 residues. The germline V gene has CDR1 MNHEY and CDR2 SMNVEV (reference sequence). In nucleotides, the CDR3 is TGTGCCAGCAGCATAGCGGGAGGACCCCTCTACGAGCAGTACTTC. Translated, it gives CASSIAGGPLYEQYF.